The 15 T cell receptor beta chains below were found in one sample sequenced in a study of regulatory T cells in long-lasting Graves disease. Relying on iRepertoire HTBI primers and Arm-PCR of CDR3 regions, the team built TCR beta libraries. TCRdb re-called the multiplex PCR reads with MiXCR, one entry per CDR3 protein. Of roughly 610,000 distinct CDR3 sequences in the sample, 16% were seen once. The time point denotes: newly diagnosed GD, antithyroid drugs for less than 3 months. PBMC RNA was the source of the TCR library. This sample was also put to use in a study of T cells in Graves' hyperthyroidism and ophthalmopathy.

The material sequenced was peripheral blood mononuclear cells (PBMCs), taken at new diagnosis, from a patient treated with antithyroid drugs. These receptors all stem from a woman aged 30 to 39 with Graves disease.

A few counts support this clonotype. V is TRBV20-1 and J is TRBJ2-7; the D gene is possibly TRBD2 (5 bases). Germline CDR1 reads DFQATT; CDR2 reads SNEGSKA (reference sequence). V lost 3 bases to trimming and J lost 0 bases, with 15 bases between them. This CDR3 comprises 15 residues. CDR3: CSARDLTGSSYEQYF. CDR3 sequence (DNA): TGCAGTGCTAGGGATCTGACGGGGTCCTCCTACGAGCAGTACTTC.

The rearrangement uses TRBV6-6 and TRBJ1-2; D unresolved. The length of the CDR3 is 17 residues. Germline V lookup: CDR1 MNHNY, CDR2 SVGAGI (reference sequence). Trimming stripped 0 bases from V and 6 bases from J, with 20 bases between. DNA of the CDR3: TGTGCCAGCAGTTACTCGACCCAACTCAGGCAAAAAGATGGCTACACCTTC. As protein: CASSYSTQLRQKDGYTF.

This chain joins TRBV27 and TRBJ2-1; TRBD2 matches 12 bases. This CDR3 spans 16 amino acids. The trim removed 6 bases at V and 8 bases at J, leaving 11 bases unmatched. Germline CDR1 MNHEY, CDR2 SMNVEV (reference sequence). The CDR3 loop is CASRRPSGRAVDEQFF. In nucleotides, the CDR3 is TGTGCCAGCAGACGCCCTAGCGGGAGGGCCGTGGATGAGCAGTTCTTC.

The V gene is TRBV7-9, the J gene TRBJ2-5; 7 bases agree with TRBD2. CDR3 size: 15 residues. V was pared by 1 base and J by 5 bases, with 7 bases of the junction left unmatched. Germline values: CDR1 SEHNR, CDR2 FQNEAQ (reference sequence). CDR3 in DNA: TGTGCCAGCAGCTTAGAATATAGGGAGGGGGAGACCCAGTACTTC. Translation gives CASSLEYREGETQYF.

This clonotype appeared many times. The chain employs TRBV24-1 and TRBJ2-5, with D possibly matching TRBD1 (6 bases). Trimming removed 7 bases at V and 5 bases at J, with 13 bases between. This CDR3 spans 13 amino acids. The germline V gene encodes CDR1 KGHDR and CDR2 SFDVKD. The CDR3 DNA is TGTGCCACCAGAGACAGGTTACGGGAGACCCAGTACTTC. Residues: CATRDRLRETQYF.

This clonotype was found many times. The chain employs TRBV6-1 and TRBJ1-1; D gene uncertain. CDR1 is MNHNS and CDR2 is SASEGT in the germline V gene. V was clipped by 8 bases and J by 0 bases, with 10 bases between them. This CDR3 comprises 13 residues. DNA for the CDR3: TGTGCCAGCGGGGTTTCGCTGAACACTGAAGCTTTCTTT. Amino acids: CASGVSLNTEAFF.

The chain couples TRBV6-1 to TRBJ1-4, with unresolved D. V was pared by 0 bases and J by 0 bases, with 8 bases between. In germline, CDR1 is MNHNS, CDR2 SASEGT. The CDR3 has 16 residues. This CDR3 is CASSEALAATNEKLFF. The CDR3 DNA reads TGTGCCAGCAGTGAAGCTCTTGCTGCAACTAATGAAAAACTGTTTTTT.

A single count supports this clonotype. A far larger clone differs by one base, so this is likely a read error. This is likely a read error, given that the CDR3 carries no conserved phenylalanine or tryptophan at its end. The genes are TRBV15 and TRBJ2-5; D is tentatively TRBD1 or TRBD2 (5 bases each). The DNA end is a closer match to TRBJ2-1, so the J assignment may be wrong. The CDR3 length is 14 residues. Germline assignment: CDR1 LNHNV and CDR2 YYDKDF (reference sequence). The CDR3 nucleotides read TGTGCCACCGGTGGGGGTTCCGTATACAATGAGCAGTTCCTC. It specifies CATGGGSVYNEQFL.

This clonotype was recorded at least ten times. The chain combines TRBV28 with TRBJ1-5, with 7 bases matching TRBD1. The CDR3 has 15 amino acids. CDR1 is MDHEN, CDR2 SYDVKM, per germline. V dropped 2 bases and J dropped 1; count of bases not matched to a gene: 2. The CDR3 reads CASSLGDRSNQPQHF. In DNA, the CDR3 is TGTGCCAGCAGTTTAGGGGACAGAAGCAATCAGCCCCAGCATTTT.

This clonotype was counted a few times. The chain is built from TRBV14 and TRBJ2-2, with D possibly being TRBD1 or TRBD2 (5 bases each). Germline CDR1 and CDR2: SGHDN and FVKESK. The V gene lost 4 bases and the J gene lost 1 base, with 16 bases spanning the gap. This CDR3 has 17 residues. CDR3 protein: CASSLGTDFQNTGELFF. CDR3 sequence (DNA): TGTGCCAGCAGCCTCGGGACCGACTTCCAGAACACCGGGGAGCTGTTTTTT.

This clonotype showed up many times. The chain is built from TRBV7-3 and TRBJ2-3; D might be TRBD1 (7 bases). V lost 2 bases and J 3 bases, leaving 18 bases between the germline ends. Germline assignment: CDR1 SGHTA and CDR2 FQGTGA. This CDR3 region has 17 residues. Written as DNA, the CDR3 is TGTGCCAGCAGCTTACAGGGGGGACCGGGAACTACAGATACGCAGTATTTT. It encodes CASSLQGGPGTTDTQYF. Complete variable domain (other parts from reference TRBV7-3 and TRBJ2-3): GAGVSQTPSNKVTEKGKYVELRCDPISGHTALYWYRQSLGQGPEFLIYFQGTGAADDSGLPNDRFFAVRPEGSVSTLKIQRTERGDSAVYLCASSLQGGPGTTDTQYFGPGTRLTVL.

This chain connects TRBV4-1 to TRBJ1-1; D not certain. CDR3 length: 11 residues. The V gene lost 6 bases and the J gene lost 1 base, with 3 bases spanning the gap. Germline CDR1 MGHRA, CDR2 YSYEKL. The CDR3 loop reads CASSTNTEAFF. The CDR3 DNA reads as TGCGCCAGCAGTACGAACACTGAAGCTTTCTTT.

This clonotype appeared a few times. The CDR3 is CAWRMDYQISYEQYF. DNA for the CDR3: TGTGCCTGGAGAATGGACTACCAGATTTCCTACGAGCAGTACTTC. The chain combines TRBV30 with TRBJ2-7; D perhaps matches TRBD2 (6 bases). Germline V gives CDR1 GTSNPN, CDR2 SVGIG (reference sequence). The CDR3 length is 15 residues. The germline V and J ends were trimmed by 3 bases and 1 base, with 16 bases remaining between them.

There are many counts of this clonotype. The chain has TRBV7-9 and TRBJ1-1, with a tentative D call TRBD1 (5 bases). The CDR3 sequence is 14 residues long. V was trimmed by 0 bases and J by 11 bases, leaving 16 bases between them. Germline CDR1 is SEHNR and CDR2 is FQNEAQ (reference sequence). CDR3 nucleotides: TGTGCCAGCAGCTTAGCGGTGGGACCATCGGGGGCTTTCTTT. This gives the protein CASSLAVGPSGAFF.

This clonotype was detected many times. The V call is TRBV20-1, the J call TRBJ1-1, with unresolved D. Trimming cost V 7 bases and J 2 bases, with 14 bases left between them. Germline CDR1 DFQATT, CDR2 SNEGSKA (reference sequence). This CDR3 region has 13 residues. CDR3 DNA: TGCAGTGTAGGGAATGGGAAAAACACTGAAGCTTTCTTT. Translation: CSVGNGKNTEAFF.